The present TCR beta chain was sequenced within a study of blood T cell repertoires in COVID-19. Study at large: Samples taken during acute and convalescent COVID-19 were collected in the United States, Italy and Spain. From T cells, B-cell-depleted T cells, or PBMCs came the material, which was cDNA or gDNA.

Source study methods: Reference gene primer amplification in the assay estimated nucleated cell counts. Produced via immunoSEQ multiplex PCR; TCRdb's table is partial and in-frame only. That table furnishes V, J and clone size, whereas the DNA furnished D and trimming. This sample has approximately 110,000 clones; about 85% occur once, and the top ten carry roughly 1.5%. V gave up 3 bases and J gave up 2 bases, with 9 bases separating them. The CDR3 is 13 amino acids. Germline assignment: CDR1 SGHRS and CDR2 YFSETQ. This clonotype was sampled from a man between 45 and 60 years old with acute or convalescent COVID-19. V gene TRBV5-1 combines with J gene TRBJ2-7, with a possible D match to TRBD1 (6 bases). The sample comprised peripheral blood. The CDR3 DNA is TGCGCCAGCAGCTATACAGGGCCCTACGAGCAGTACTTC. Protein: CASSYTGPYEQYF. The variable domain in full, completed from reference TRBV5-1 and TRBJ2-7, reads KAGVTQTPRYLIKTRGQQVTLSCSPISGHRSVSWYQQTPGQGLQFLFEYFSETQRNKGNFPGRFSGRQFSNSRSEMNVSTLELGDSALYLCASSYTGPYEQYFGPGTRLTVT.